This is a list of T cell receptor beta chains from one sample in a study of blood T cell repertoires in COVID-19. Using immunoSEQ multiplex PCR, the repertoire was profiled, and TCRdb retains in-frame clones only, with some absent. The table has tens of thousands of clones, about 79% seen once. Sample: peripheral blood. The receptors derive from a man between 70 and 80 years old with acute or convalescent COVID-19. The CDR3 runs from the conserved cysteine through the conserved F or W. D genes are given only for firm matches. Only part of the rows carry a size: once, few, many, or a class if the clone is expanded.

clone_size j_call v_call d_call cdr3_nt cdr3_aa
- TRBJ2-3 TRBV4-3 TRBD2 TGCGCCAGCAGCCCCTTAGCGGGAGATGCAGATACGCAGTATTTT CASSPLAGDADTQYF
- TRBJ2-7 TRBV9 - TGTGCCAGCAGCGCGGGACATCAGGGGGAGCAGTACTTC CASSAGHQGEQYF
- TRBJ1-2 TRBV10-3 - TGTGCCATCAGCCCCGGAGGTCAGATTGTCTACACCTTC CAISPGGQIVYTF
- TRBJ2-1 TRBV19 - TGTGCCAGTAGTATCCTTCCGGGGAGAAATGAGCAGTTCTTC CASSILPGRNEQFF
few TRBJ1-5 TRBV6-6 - TGTGCCGCGGGAGGTAGCAATCAGCCCCAGCATTTT CAAGGSNQPQHF
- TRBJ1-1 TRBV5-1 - TGCGCCAGCAGCTTGGTACAGGGTGAGAACACTGAAGCTTTCTTT CASSLVQGENTEAFF
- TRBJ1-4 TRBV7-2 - TGTGCCAGCAGCTTAAGCGGGGTTAATGAAAAACTGTTTTTT CASSLSGVNEKLFF
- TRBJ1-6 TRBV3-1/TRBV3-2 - TGTGCCAGCAGCCAAGATCCGGGCGGGAATTCACCCCTCCACTTT CASSQDPGGNSPLHF
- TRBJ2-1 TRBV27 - TGTGCCAGCAGTCCCCAGGTTGAGCGGTGGAATGAGCAGTTCTTC CASSPQVERWNEQFF
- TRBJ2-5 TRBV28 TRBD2 TGTGCCAGCAGTCCCCTAGCGGGAAACCAAGAGACCCAGTACTTC CASSPLAGNQETQYF
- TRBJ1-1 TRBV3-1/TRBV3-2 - TGTGCCAGCAGCCAATCACCCCGGGGCACTGAAGCTTTCTTT CASSQSPRGTEAFF
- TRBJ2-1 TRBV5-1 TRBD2 TGCGCCAGCAGCTTGGGACTAGCGGACTACAATGAGCAGTTCTTC CASSLGLADYNEQFF
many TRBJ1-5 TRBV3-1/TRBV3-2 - TGTGCCAGCAGCCAAGCGGGGACTAGCGGCAATCAGCCCCAGCATTTT CASSQAGTSGNQPQHF
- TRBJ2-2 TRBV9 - TGTGCCAGCAGCGTAGGAACAGGGACCGACACCGGGGAGCTGTTTTTT CASSVGTGTDTGELFF
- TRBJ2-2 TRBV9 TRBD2 TGTGCCAGCAGCGTTCGGCGGGAGGCTTTCGGGGAGCTGTTTTTT CASSVRREAFGELFF
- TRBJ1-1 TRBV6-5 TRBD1 TGTGCCAGCAGCCAAGGGACAGGGTTTGCTTTCTTT CASSQGTGFAFF
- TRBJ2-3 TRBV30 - TGTGCCTGGAGTACGCAGACTATCAAGGGCACAGATACGCAGTATTTT CAWSTQTIKGTDTQYF
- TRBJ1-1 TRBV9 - TGTGCCAGCAGCGCCGATTCAGGGGCCCTGAACACTGAAGCTTTCTTT CASSADSGALNTEAFF
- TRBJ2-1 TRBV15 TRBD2 TGTGCCACCAGCAGAGAAGCGGGAGGTATGAACAATGAGCAGTTCTTC CATSREAGGMNNEQFF
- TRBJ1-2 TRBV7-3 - TGTGCCAGCAGTTCAAATGGGGCAGGACGTGGCTACACCTTC CASSSNGAGRGYTF
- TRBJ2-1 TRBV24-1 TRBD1 TGTGCCACCAGTGACCCGGGACAGTACAATGAGCAGTTCTTC CATSDPGQYNEQFF
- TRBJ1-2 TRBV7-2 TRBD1 TGTGCCAGCAGCTTACTTCGACAGGGTTACGGCTACACCTTC CASSLLRQGYGYTF
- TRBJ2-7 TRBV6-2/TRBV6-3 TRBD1 TGTGCCAGCAGTTACCTCAAGACAGGGATAATCGAGAACTACGAGCAGTACTTC CASSYLKTGIIENYEQYF
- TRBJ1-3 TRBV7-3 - TGTGCCAGCAGCCTCGGACAGGGAAACACCATATATTTT CASSLGQGNTIYF
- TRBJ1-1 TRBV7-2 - TGTGCCAGCAGCACCCGATGGGCCCAGAAAACTGAAGCTTTCTTT CASSTRWAQKTEAFF
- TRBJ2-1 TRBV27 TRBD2 TGTGCCAGCTCTGCGACTAGCGAGTCCTACAATGAGCAGTTCTTC CASSATSESYNEQFF
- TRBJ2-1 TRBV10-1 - TGCGCCAGCAGTGGGGGGGTCCTCGGGGGTTACAATGAGCAGTTCTTC CASSGGVLGGYNEQFF
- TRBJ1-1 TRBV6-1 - TGTGCCAGCAGTGAACCGGGAGAGAACACTGAAGCTTTCTTT CASSEPGENTEAFF
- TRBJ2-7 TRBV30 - TGTGCCTGGAGTGCCCGTAACGAGCAGTACTTC CAWSARNEQYF
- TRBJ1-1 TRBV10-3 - TGTGCCATCAGTGTATCGGGGACTGAAGCTTTCTTT CAISVSGTEAFF
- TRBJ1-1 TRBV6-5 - TGTGCCAGCAGTAGACAGAGGGGGACTGAAGCTTTCTTT CASSRQRGTEAFF
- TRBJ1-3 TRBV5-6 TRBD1 TGTGCCAGCAGCTTGGAGGGACAGGTCTCTGGAAACACCATATATTTT CASSLEGQVSGNTIYF
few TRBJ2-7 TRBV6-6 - TGTGCCAGCAGTTACTCAGGAGTCTACGAGCAGTACTTC CASSYSGVYEQYF
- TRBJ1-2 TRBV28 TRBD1 TGTGCCAGCAGTATCCCGGGACAGGGTCTTCTAACGTATGGCTACACCTTC CASSIPGQGLLTYGYTF
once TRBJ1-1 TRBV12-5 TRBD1 TGTGCTAGTGGTTTGTGGGACAGCAGGAACACTGAAGCTTTCTTT CASGLWDSRNTEAFF
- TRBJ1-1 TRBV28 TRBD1 TGTGCCAGCGGAACCGACAGGGCACCTTTCTTT CASGTDRAPFF
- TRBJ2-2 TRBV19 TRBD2 TGTGCCAGTAGTCTCGGACTAGCGGGGATCACCGGGGAGCTGTTTTTT CASSLGLAGITGELFF
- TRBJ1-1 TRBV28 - TGTGCCAGCAGGAGGGGGGGGACTGAAGCTTTCTTT CASRRGGTEAFF
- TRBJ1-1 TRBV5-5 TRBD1 TGTGCCAGCAGCCCACAAACAGGGGTAGGGACTGAAGCTTTCTTT CASSPQTGVGTEAFF
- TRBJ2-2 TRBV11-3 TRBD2 TGTGCCAGCTCCACCGGGACTAGCGGGATCCGGACCGGGGAGCTGTTTTTT CASSTGTSGIRTGELFF
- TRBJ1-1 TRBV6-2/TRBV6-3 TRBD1 TGTGCCAGCAGTTCTACCATGGACAGGATTGAAGCTTTCTTT CASSSTMDRIEAFF
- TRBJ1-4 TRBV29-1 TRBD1 TGCAGCGGACCGGGACAGGCGAATGAAAAACTGTTTTTT CSGPGQANEKLFF
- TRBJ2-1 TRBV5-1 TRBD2 TGCGCCAGCAGCTTGGTTTTAGCGGGAGCCTACAATGAGCAGTTCTTC CASSLVLAGAYNEQFF
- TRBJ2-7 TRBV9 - TGTGCCAGCGGTGGGCCTAAGGAGCAGTACTTC CASGGPKEQYF
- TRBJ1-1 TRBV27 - TGTGCCAGCAGTTTTGGCCGAGGACGGGGGAACACTGAAGCTTTCTTT CASSFGRGRGNTEAFF
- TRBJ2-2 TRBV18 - TGTGCCAGCTCACCGCAACGAGCCGGGGAGCTGTTTTTT CASSPQRAGELFF
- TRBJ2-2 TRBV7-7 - TGTGCCAGCAGCTTGACTGTCACCGGGGAGCTGTTTTTT CASSLTVTGELFF
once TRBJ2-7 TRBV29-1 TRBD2 TGCAGCGTTGTTTCTAGCGGGGGCCCACTTGCCTACGAGCAGTACTTC CSVVSSGGPLAYEQYF